This TCR beta chain was observed in a study of T cell responses to AZD1222 COVID-19 vaccine. The protocol was immunoSEQ multiplex PCR, while the TCRdb copy is restricted to in-frame clones and leaves out a portion. The sample yields approximately 140,000 clones, 90% seen once. The germline V gene has CDR1 LNHDA and CDR2 SQIVND (reference sequence). Trimming left V 5 bases short and J 7 bases short, with 17 bases between. CDR3 size: 14 residues. The J gene is TRBJ1-2, the V gene TRBV19; a weak D match, TRBD1 (5 bases). Specimen: peripheral blood, collected on day 0 of AZD1222 vaccination. The TCR originated in an adult in good health. The CDR3 sequence: CASSPPYRGGGYTF. In nucleotides, the CDR3 is TGTGCCAGTAGTCCCCCTTATAGGGGAGGTGGCTACACCTTC.